This record covers a single TCR beta chain. The sample originates from a study of blood T cell repertoires in COVID-19. At the level of the study: Collection of acute and convalescent COVID-19 samples took place in the United States, Italy and Spain. Sample material is recorded as cDNA or gDNA derived from T cells, B-cell-depleted T cells, or PBMCs.

Germline-derived CDR1 and CDR2 are MDHEN and SYDVKM. This CDR3 spans 14 amino acids. Between the trimmed V and J ends, which lost 3 bases and 3 bases, there was a span of 11 bases. Authors' data handling: Amplification with reference gene primers provided the estimates of nucleated cell counts. Repertoires were generated with immunoSEQ multiplex PCR, while TCRdb's copy carries only in-frame clones and drops some. The V and J calls and the clone size are those of that table, but D and trimming were determined from the DNA. The sample lists roughly 200,000 clones, over 80% occurring once. Sequenced input: peripheral blood. V and J are TRBV28 and TRBJ1-2; D not certain. This receptor was identified in a man in his forties with acute or convalescent COVID-19. CDR3 sequence: CASSFGPADYGYTF. CDR3 sequence (DNA): TGTGCCAGCAGTTTTGGGCCCGCAGACTATGGCTACACCTTC.